The next 15 T cell receptor beta chains were all read from a single sample in a study of blood T cell repertoires in COVID-19. Profiled with immunoSEQ multiplex PCR; TCRdb holds only in-frame clones, not every one. Seen here are approximately 500,000 clones, less than 90% observed once, and the top ten hold 7.5% to 9%. The sample taken for sequencing was peripheral blood. All receptors come from a woman between 50 and 59 years old with COVID-19, enrolled during active disease.

The V call is TRBV9, the J call TRBJ1-3; D call uncertain. The germline V gene has CDR1 SGDLS and CDR2 YYNGEE. The CDR3 totals 16 residues. Trimming took 3 bases from V and 1 from J, leaving 14 bases between them. CDR3: CASSGRVGYSGNTIYF. CDR3 nucleotides: TGTGCCAGCAGCGGGAGGGTCGGATATTCTGGAAACACCATATATTTT.

The rearrangement joins TRBV6-5 to TRBJ1-2, with 9 bases aligning to TRBD1. The CDR3 has 14 amino acids. The trim removed 6 bases at V and 7 bases at J, leaving 9 bases unmatched. Germline loops: CDR1 MNHEY, CDR2 SVGAGI. CDR3 DNA sequence: TGTGCCAGCAGGAGTAGGGACAGGGTGGCTGGCTACACCTTC. As protein: CASRSRDRVAGYTF.

The J gene is TRBJ1-6, the V gene TRBV27; D perhaps matches TRBD1 (5 bases). Germline CDR1 is MNHEY and CDR2 is SMNVEV (reference sequence). V lost 2 bases, J lost 2 bases, and 7 bases lay in between. The CDR3 is 15 residues long. The CDR3 protein is CASSLGGAYNSPLHF. The DNA for the CDR3 is TGTGCCAGCAGTTTAGGAGGGGCCTATAATTCACCCCTCCACTTT.

This clone was observed a few times. The gene calls are TRBV7-2 and TRBJ1-2, with D perhaps matching TRBD1 (5 bases). Per the germline V gene, CDR1 is SGHTA and CDR2 is FQGNSA. The length of the CDR3 is 15 residues. V lost 0 bases to trimming and J lost 4 bases, with 12 bases between them. For the CDR3, the DNA is TGTGCCAGCAGCTTAGCTGGGGGGACCCCCTATGGCTACACCTTC. It specifies CASSLAGGTPYGYTF.

The chain couples TRBV11-2 to TRBJ2-1, with no clear D. The CDR3 totals 11 residues. V was pared by 4 bases and J by 9 bases, with 7 bases between. Germline lookup yields CDR1 SGHAT and CDR2 FQNNGV. The CDR3 DNA reads as TGTGCCAGCAGCTCCCTTAGTGAGCAGTTCTTC. Its protein is CASSSLSEQFF. Filled out from reference TRBV11-2 and TRBJ2-1, the complete variable domain reads EAGVAQSPRYKIIEKRQSVAFWCNPISGHATLYWYQQILGQGPKLLIQFQNNGVVDDSQLPKDRFSAERLKGVDSTLKIQPAKLEDSAVYLCASSSLSEQFFGPGTRLTVL.

The rearrangement joins TRBV5-4 to TRBJ2-5, with D perhaps TRBD2 (6 bases). V lost 5 bases, J lost 0 bases, and 20 bases lay in between. This CDR3 contains 17 residues. The V gene's germline CDR1 is SGHNT and CDR2 YYREEE (reference sequence). CDR3 residues: CASSPDPGLEYQETQYF. CDR3 sequence (DNA): TGTGCCAGCAGTCCCGACCCGGGACTTGAGTACCAAGAGACCCAGTACTTC.

This chain joins TRBV3-1 (or the pseudogene TRBV3-2) and TRBJ1-1, with a weak D call TRBD1 (6 bases). With 3 bases removed from V and 7 bases from J, the gap between germline ends came to 12 bases. From germline, CDR1 is LGHDT and CDR2 YNNKEL (reference sequence). CDR3 length: 13 amino acids. The CDR3 reads CASSHQGLSEAFF. In nucleotides, the CDR3 is TGTGCCAGCAGCCACCAGGGGCTGAGTGAAGCTTTCTTT.

The chain combines TRBV21-1 with TRBJ2-7; no check of the table's D call, TRBD1, against the DNA was made. TRBV21-1 is designated a pseudogene. The CDR3 extends over 16 amino acids. This CDR3 reads CASSKTTGTKGDEQYF. CDR3 nucleotides: TGTGCCAGCAGCAAAACCACCGGGACCAAGGGGGACGAGCAGTACTTC.

V gene TRBV5-5 combines with J gene TRBJ1-3, with 11 nucleotides matching TRBD1. The CDR3 extends over 15 amino acids. Germline-derived CDR1 and CDR2 are SGHKS and YYEKEE (reference sequence). V lost 3 bases to trimming and J lost 3 bases; unmatched junction nucleotides: 2. As DNA, the CDR3 is TGTGCCAGCAGCTGGACAGGGGGCAATGGAAACACCATATATTTT. As protein: CASSWTGGNGNTIYF.

The rearrangement joins TRBV6-1 to TRBJ1-2, with 8 bases identical to TRBD1. Germline trimming cut 0 bases from V and 4 bases from J; bases unmatched to any gene: 7. The germline CDR1 and CDR2 sequences are MNHNS and SASEGT. This CDR3 spans 16 amino acids. As DNA, the CDR3 is TGTGCCAGCAGTGAAGCTGACAGGGGCCCCCTCTATGGCTACACCTTC. Its translation: CASSEADRGPLYGYTF.

The gene calls are TRBV11-2 and TRBJ2-4; TRBD2 might be the D (6 bases). The CDR3 loop spans 15 amino acids. Germline CDR1 reads SGHAT; CDR2 reads FQNNGV. V shed 3 bases and J shed 3 bases, with 12 bases lying between them. CDR3 sequence (DNA): TGTGCCAGCAGCTTGGGCGGGGTTGGCAAAAACATTCAGTACTTC. Translating gives CASSLGGVGKNIQYF.

The V and J genes are TRBV9 and TRBJ1-6; the D is unclear. Germline CDR1 reads SGDLS; CDR2 reads YYNGEE. This CDR3 has 15 residues. V shed 4 bases and J shed 7 bases, with 15 bases lying between them. As DNA, the CDR3 is TGTGCCAGCAGCTGGGGAGGAGGGATAAATTCACCCCTCCACTTT. This codes for CASSWGGGINSPLHF.

The chain couples TRBV6-5 to TRBJ2-3, with TRBD1 identical over 7 bases. Germline trimming cut 6 bases from V and 0 bases from J; bases unmatched to any gene: 6. CDR3 length equals 15 residues. Germline loops: CDR1 MNHEY, CDR2 SVGAGI. The CDR3 coding sequence is TGTGCCAGCAGACAGGGGTCCCTTAGCACAGATACGCAGTATTTT. Protein product: CASRQGSLSTDTQYF.

The chain is built from TRBV30 and TRBJ1-2; unclear D gene. Trimming shortened V by 2 bases and J by 1 base, and 8 bases separated the two germline ends. The CDR3 covers 13 residues. The germline CDR1 and CDR2 sequences are GTSNPN and SVGIG (reference sequence). CDR3 nucleotide sequence: TGTGCCTGGAGTCTCAGTAATAACTATGGCTACACCTTC. Translated, it gives CAWSLSNNYGYTF.

This chain joins TRBV5-8 and TRBJ1-4; D is unclear. The CDR3 sequence is 12 residues long. Looked up from germline, CDR1 is SGHTS and CDR2 is YDEGEE. V gave up 0 bases and J gave up 11 bases, with 8 bases separating them. The CDR3 loop reads CASSLATRKLFF. The CDR3 nucleotides read TGTGCCAGCAGCTTGGCGACACGGAAACTGTTTTTT.